A selection of T cell receptor beta chains follows, all from one sample in a study of shared clonotypes between healthy human individuals. Repertoires were generated with immunoSEQ multiplex PCR, while TCRdb's copy carries only in-frame clones and drops some. The sample carries approximately 980,000 clones, 70% to 85% recorded once. The sequenced sample was memory CD4+ T cells sorted from blood. Every receptor here comes from a man younger than 30 in good health. Each CDR3 is given with its conserved first and last residue. Fields, in order: D gene, CDR3 length, clone size, V gene, J gene, CDR3 DNA, CDR3 protein. D genes are given only for firm matches. A clone size is listed for some rows: how often the clone was seen (once, few, many), or a class if it is expanded.

NA	13	NA	TRBV11-1	TRBJ1-2	TGTGCCAGCAGCTTAGGGGCCAAAATCGGCTACACCTTC	CASSLGAKIGYTF
TRBD2	19	many	TRBV4-3	TRBJ2-2	TGCGCCAGCAGCCAACCGGGACTAGCCGTTGTCGGGGGCACCGGGGAGCTGTTTTTT	CASSQPGLAVVGGTGELFF
TRBD2	14	NA	TRBV9	TRBJ2-5	TGTGCCAGCAGCGTTGGACTAGTTGAAGAGACCCAGTACTTC	CASSVGLVEETQYF
NA	14	NA	TRBV7-2	TRBJ2-7	TGTGCCAGCAGCTTAGGGCCCAGGAACTACGAGCAGTACTTC	CASSLGPRNYEQYF
TRBD1	14	once	TRBV5-1	TRBJ1-1	TGCGCCAGCAGCTCGACAGGGGAGAACACTGAAGCTTTCTTT	CASSSTGENTEAFF
TRBD2	17	NA	TRBV14	TRBJ2-1	TGTGCCAGCAGCCCACGACTAGCGGCCAGCTCCTACAATGAGCAGTTCTTC	CASSPRLAASSYNEQFF
NA	14	NA	TRBV4-3	TRBJ2-3	TGCGCCAGCAGCCAAAGGGTCTCCACAGATACGCAGTATTTT	CASSQRVSTDTQYF
TRBD1	17	NA	TRBV10-1	TRBJ2-3	TGCGCCAGCAGTGAGTCGTTGGGACAGGGGGCCACAGATACGCAGTATTTT	CASSESLGQGATDTQYF
NA	14	NA	TRBV6-6	TRBJ2-2	TGTGCCAGCAGTTACTCTGACGGTAACGGGGAGCTGTTTTTT	CASSYSDGNGELFF
TRBD2	15	once	TRBV19	TRBJ2-5	TGTGCCAGTCCACACCCCGGGAGGGCTCAAGAGACCCAGTACTTC	CASPHPGRAQETQYF